This T cell receptor (beta chain) was obtained from a study of blood T cells in healthy people across ages. Study-level background: About one barcoded beta molecule per two T cells was captured by template switching. Study conclusions and caveats: Donors of long life had a larger count of naive CD4+ cells and greater diversity than aged donors.

Germline V CDR1 and CDR2: KGHDR, SFDVKD. This CDR3 contains 13 residues. With regard to this clonotype: Its antigen is unidentified.

A J-beta primer mix and a sample-barcoded 5' primer were used in a second PCR of roughly 6 to 12 cycles. Unique molecular identifiers of 12 random nucleotides labeled each cDNA. TCRdb independently ran MiXCR on the 5' RACE reads; one entry per CDR3 protein. The table has some 710,000 distinct CDR3 sequences, about 20% seen once; the top ten hold roughly 22%. The chain uses TRBV24-1 and TRBJ2-5; the match to TRBD2 covers 8 bases. Near its end, the DNA agrees better with TRBJ2-1, so the J call may be wrong. The TCR was taken from a man aged 70-80 years in good health. Source material: blood. CDR3 coding DNA: TGTGCCACCATGGCTAGCGGGTACAATGAGCAGTTCTTC. Translating it yields CATMASGYNEQFF.